The 14 T cell receptor beta chains below were found in one sample sequenced in a study of blood T cell dynamics during melanoma immunotherapy. Documented time point: pre-treatment baseline. Repertoires were generated with immunoSEQ multiplex PCR, while TCRdb's copy carries only in-frame clones and drops some. The sample consists of 20,000 to 25,000 clones, roughly 90% of them appearing once. The specimen comprised blood, sampled from a patient treated with checkpoint blockade. These receptors were collected from a human donor with melanoma.

The chain links TRBV9 to TRBJ2-7; TRBD2 might be the D (5 bases). Trimming left V 0 bases short and J 4 bases short, with 11 bases between. Germline-derived CDR1 and CDR2 are SGDLS and YYNGEE. CDR3 length equals 14 residues. CDR3 in DNA: TGTGCCAGCAGCGTAGGAGAGGGTTCGTACGAGCAGTACTTC. Amino acids: CASSVGEGSYEQYF.

This clone came up a few times. The V call is TRBV19, the J call TRBJ1-5; D not certain. Deletions cut 9 bases from V and 4 bases from J, with 13 bases between. The germline gives CDR1 LNHDA, CDR2 SQIVND (reference sequence). The CDR3 totals 13 residues. For the CDR3, the DNA is TGTGCCAGCAACAACGACAAGAATCAGCCCCAGCATTTT. Protein sequence: CASNNDKNQPQHF.

The chain is built from TRBV11-2 and TRBJ2-4, with D possibly being TRBD2 (7 bases). Germline-derived CDR1 and CDR2 are SGHAT and FQNNGV. Between the trimmed V and J ends, which lost 4 bases and 3 bases, there was a span of 13 bases. CDR3 length: 15 residues. The CDR3 bases are TGTGCCAGCAGCTGGGGGGGGCAGGGCAAAAACATTCAGTACTTC. It encodes CASSWGGQGKNIQYF.

The rearrangement joins TRBV5-4 to TRBJ1-4, with 8 positions matching TRBD1. Germline loops: CDR1 SGHNT, CDR2 YYREEE (reference sequence). The CDR3 totals 15 residues. With V trimmed by 5 bases and J by 3 bases, 6 bases remained unmatched. In nucleotides, the CDR3 is TGTGCCAGCAGTGTCAGGGGGCAGGCTAATGAAAAACTGTTTTTT. It translates to CASSVRGQANEKLFF.

The chain has TRBV2 and TRBJ1-2, with D unresolved. The CDR3 is made up of 14 amino acids. Germline CDR1 reads SNHLY; CDR2 reads FYNNEI. V was pared by 5 bases and J by 8 bases, with 18 bases between. The CDR3, as DNA: TGTGCCAGCAGTAACTTAGCGTCGGCGTGGGGCTACACCTTC. This gives the protein CASSNLASAWGYTF. Based on the CDR3 plus reference TRBV2 and TRBJ1-2, the full variable domain is EPEVTQTPSHQVTQMGQEVILRCVPISNHLYFYWYRQILGQKVEFLVSFYNNEISEKSEIFDDQFSVERPDGSNFTLKIRSTKLEDSAMYFCASSNLASAWGYTFGSGTRLTVV.

The chain has TRBV9 and TRBJ1-4, with 9 nucleotides matching TRBD1. J lost 5 bases, V lost 7 bases, and 6 bases had no gene match. Per the germline V gene, CDR1 is SGDLS and CDR2 is YYNGEE. The CDR3 is made up of 14 amino acids. CDR3 in amino acids: CASARQGVNEKLFF. The CDR3 nucleotides read TGTGCCAGCGCTAGACAGGGGGTAAATGAAAAACTGTTTTTT.

This clone turned up a few times. The CDR3 nucleotides read TGTGCCAGCTCACCAATAGGGATCAATCAGCCCCAGCATTTT. It translates to CASSPIGINQPQHF. This chain joins TRBV18 and TRBJ1-5, with D unclear. Trimming removed 2 bases at V and 3 bases at J, with 8 bases between. In germline, CDR1 is KGHSH, CDR2 LQKENI. CDR3 length: 14 amino acids.

V gene TRBV18 combines with J gene TRBJ2-7; D gene unclear. This CDR3 has 12 amino acids. CDR1 and CDR2 from the germline V gene are KGHSH and LQKENI. V was clipped by 0 bases and J by 7 bases, with 7 bases between them. The CDR3 nucleotides are TGTGCCAGCTCACCACCGAACCGGGAGCAGTACTTC. Protein: CASSPPNREQYF.

V is TRBV21-1 and J is TRBJ2-7. TRBV21-1 is noted as a pseudogene. The CDR3 is 14 amino acids. In DNA form, the CDR3 reads TGTGCCAGCAGCAAAAAAGGGCGTTCCTACGAGCAGTACTTC. This codes for CASSKKGRSYEQYF.

The CDR3 loop reads CASSPRTGANTGELFF. CDR3 sequence (DNA): TGCGCCAGCAGCCCCCGGACAGGGGCGAACACCGGGGAGCTGTTTTTT. The V call is TRBV5-1, the J call TRBJ2-2, with 9 bases matching TRBD1. V lost 4 bases to trimming and J lost 0 bases; unmatched junction nucleotides: 4. The CDR3 length is 16 residues. Germline V gives CDR1 SGHRS, CDR2 YFSETQ.

The chain has TRBV27 and TRBJ2-5, with 9 nucleotides matching TRBD2. The V gene's germline CDR1 is MNHEY and CDR2 SMNVEV (reference sequence). The CDR3 runs to 14 residues. The V gene end was trimmed by 5 bases and the J gene end by 1 base; junction bases not matched to a gene: 2. The CDR3 nucleotides are TGTGCCAGCAGTCCAGCGGGGGGCCAAGAGACCCAGTACTTC. It yields the protein CASSPAGGQETQYF.

The chain combines TRBV4-2 with TRBJ2-3; D is undetermined. CDR1 and CDR2 from the germline V gene are LGHNA and YNFKEQ. The CDR3 consists of 13 residues. V gave up 0 bases and J gave up 10 bases, with 11 bases separating them. CDR3 coding DNA: TGTGCCAGCAGCCAAGATCGGGTCCTGGCGCAGTATTTT. Protein product: CASSQDRVLAQYF.

This clone came up once. CDR3 region: CASSLVGGETQYF. CDR3 DNA: TGTGCCAGCAGCTTGGTGGGTGGAGAGACCCAGTACTTC. This chain joins TRBV5-8 and TRBJ2-5; D is undetermined. CDR1 SGHTS and CDR2 YDEGEE come from the germline V gene. Deletions cut 0 bases from V and 4 bases from J, with 7 bases between. This CDR3 is built from 13 residues.

V usage is TRBV18 and J usage is TRBJ1-6, with unresolved D. The CDR3 is 16 residues long. Trimming removed 3 bases at V and 3 bases at J, with 12 bases between. The germline V gene encodes CDR1 KGHSH and CDR2 LQKENI. The CDR3 here is CASSPTGTVYNSPLHF. The CDR3 bases are TGTGCCAGCTCACCCACGGGCACTGTCTATAATTCACCCCTCCACTTT.